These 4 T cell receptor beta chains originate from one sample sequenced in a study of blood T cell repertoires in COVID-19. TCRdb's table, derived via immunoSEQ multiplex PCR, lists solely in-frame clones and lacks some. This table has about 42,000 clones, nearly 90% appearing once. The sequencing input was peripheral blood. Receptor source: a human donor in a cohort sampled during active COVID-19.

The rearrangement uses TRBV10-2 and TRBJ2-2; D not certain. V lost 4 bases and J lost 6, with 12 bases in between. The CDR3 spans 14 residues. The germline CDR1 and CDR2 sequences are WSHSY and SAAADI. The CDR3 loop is CASSVTNPAGELFF. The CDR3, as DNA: TGCGCCAGCAGTGTCACCAACCCGGCCGGGGAGCTGTTTTTT.

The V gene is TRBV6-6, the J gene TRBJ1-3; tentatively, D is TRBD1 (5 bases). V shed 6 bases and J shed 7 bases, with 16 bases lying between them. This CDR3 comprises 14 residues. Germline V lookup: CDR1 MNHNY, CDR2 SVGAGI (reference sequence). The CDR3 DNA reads TGTGCCAGCAGAACCCCCGGGACTCAGAACACCATATATTTT. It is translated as CASRTPGTQNTIYF.

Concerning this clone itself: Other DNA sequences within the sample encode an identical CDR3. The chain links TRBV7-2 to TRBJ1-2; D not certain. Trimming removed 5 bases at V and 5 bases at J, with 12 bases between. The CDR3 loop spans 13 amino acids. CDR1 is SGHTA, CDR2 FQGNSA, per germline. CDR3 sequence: CASSPDSNYGYTF. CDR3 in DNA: TGTGCCAGCAGCCCAGACTCCAATTATGGCTACACCTTC.

In DNA, the CDR3 is TGTGCCAGCTCACCTAGGACAGGGCACTCCTACGAGCAGTACTTC. It specifies CASSPRTGHSYEQYF. The genes are TRBV18 and TRBJ2-7, with 8 bases lining up with TRBD1. In germline, CDR1 is KGHSH, CDR2 LQKENI. This CDR3 has 15 amino acids. The V and J ends lost 3 bases and 0 bases, in that order; junction bases with no gene match: 4.